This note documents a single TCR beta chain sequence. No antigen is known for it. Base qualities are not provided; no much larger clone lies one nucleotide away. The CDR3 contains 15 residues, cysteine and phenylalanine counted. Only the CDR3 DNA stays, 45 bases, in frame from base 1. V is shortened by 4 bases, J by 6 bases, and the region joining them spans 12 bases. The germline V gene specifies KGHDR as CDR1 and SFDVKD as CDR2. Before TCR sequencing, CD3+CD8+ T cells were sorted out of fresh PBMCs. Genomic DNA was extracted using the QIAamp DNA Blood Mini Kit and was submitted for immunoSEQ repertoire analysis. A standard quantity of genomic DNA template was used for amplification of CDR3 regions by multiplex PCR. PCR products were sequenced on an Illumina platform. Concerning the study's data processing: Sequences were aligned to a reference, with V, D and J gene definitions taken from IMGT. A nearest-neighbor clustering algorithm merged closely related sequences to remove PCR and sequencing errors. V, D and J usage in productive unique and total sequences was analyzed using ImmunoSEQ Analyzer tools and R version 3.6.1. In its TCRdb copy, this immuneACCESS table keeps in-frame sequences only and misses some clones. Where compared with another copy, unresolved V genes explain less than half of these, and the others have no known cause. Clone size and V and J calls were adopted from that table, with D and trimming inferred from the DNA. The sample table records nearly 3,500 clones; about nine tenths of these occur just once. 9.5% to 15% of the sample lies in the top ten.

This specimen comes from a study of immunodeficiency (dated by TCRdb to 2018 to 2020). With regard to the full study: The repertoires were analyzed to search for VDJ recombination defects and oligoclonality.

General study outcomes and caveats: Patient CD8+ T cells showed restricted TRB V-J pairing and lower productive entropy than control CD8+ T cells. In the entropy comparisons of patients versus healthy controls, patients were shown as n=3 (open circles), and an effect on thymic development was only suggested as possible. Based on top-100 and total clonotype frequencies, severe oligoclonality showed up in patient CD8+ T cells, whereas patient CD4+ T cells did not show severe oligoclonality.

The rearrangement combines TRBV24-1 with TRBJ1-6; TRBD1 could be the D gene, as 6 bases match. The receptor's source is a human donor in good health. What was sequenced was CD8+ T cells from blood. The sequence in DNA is TGTGCCACCAGTGACGCCGCCAGGGGTAATTCACCCCTCCACTTT. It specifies CATSDAARGNSPLHF.